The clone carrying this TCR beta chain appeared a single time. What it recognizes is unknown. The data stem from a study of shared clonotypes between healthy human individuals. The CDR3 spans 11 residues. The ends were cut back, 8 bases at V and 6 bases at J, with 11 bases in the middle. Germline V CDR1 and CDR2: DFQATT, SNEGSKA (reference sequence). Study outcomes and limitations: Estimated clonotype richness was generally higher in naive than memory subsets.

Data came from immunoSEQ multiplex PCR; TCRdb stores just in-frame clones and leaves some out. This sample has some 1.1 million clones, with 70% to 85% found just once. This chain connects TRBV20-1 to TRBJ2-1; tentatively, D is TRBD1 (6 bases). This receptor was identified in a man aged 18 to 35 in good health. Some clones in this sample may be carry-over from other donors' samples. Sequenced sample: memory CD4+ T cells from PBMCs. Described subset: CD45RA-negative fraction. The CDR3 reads CSWDTVNEQFF. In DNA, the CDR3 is TGCAGTTGGGACACGGTCAATGAGCAGTTCTTC.